Listed below are T cell receptor beta chains from one sample, sequenced in a study of vaccination and CD4 T cells after COVID-19. One entry per CDR3 protein results from TCRdb running MiXCR on the PCR reads. The sample lists approximately 13,000 distinct CDR3 sequences, 28% occurring once. What these receptors recognize is not known. Source material: cultured CD4+ T cells from blood. All receptors come from a human donor with COVID-19. The CDR3 runs from the conserved cysteine through the conserved F or W. Each record gives: J gene, clone size, D gene, V gene, CDR3 protein, CDR3 DNA. D genes are given only for firm matches. Only some rows state a clone size, as once, few, many or a class for expanded clones.

j_gene: TRBJ1-2; abundance: NA; d_gene: TRBD1; v_gene: TRBV20-1; CDR3aa: CSARDPGQGGSTGYTF; CDR3nt: TGCAGTGCTAGAGACCCGGGACAGGGTGGTAGTACTGGCTACACCTTC
j_gene: TRBJ2-3; abundance: NA; d_gene: TRBD2; v_gene: TRBV25-1; CDR3aa: CASSAGTSGGRGNTQYF; CDR3nt: TGTGCCAGCAGTGCCGGGACTAGCGGGGGACGGGGAAATACGCAGTATTTT
j_gene: TRBJ1-5; abundance: medium-sized; d_gene: TRBD1; v_gene: TRBV20-1; CDR3aa: CSAIRDSDQPQHF; CDR3nt: TGCAGTGCGATCCGGGACAGTGATCAGCCCCAGCATTTT
j_gene: TRBJ2-3; abundance: NA; d_gene: NA; v_gene: TRBV12-5; CDR3aa: CASGFFSWIEGDTQYF; CDR3nt: TGTGCTAGTGGTTTCTTCTCGTGGATTGAGGGAGATACGCAGTATTTT
j_gene: TRBJ1-5; abundance: few; d_gene: NA; v_gene: TRBV20-1; CDR3aa: CSARERLGNQPQHF; CDR3nt: TGCAGTGCTAGAGAACGCCTAGGCAATCAGCCCCAGCATTTT
j_gene: TRBJ1-6; abundance: NA; d_gene: TRBD1; v_gene: TRBV5-1; CDR3aa: CASSGGQAYNSPLHF; CDR3nt: TGCGCCAGCAGCGGGGGACAGGCTTATAATTCACCCCTCCACTTT
j_gene: TRBJ2-5; abundance: NA; d_gene: TRBD1; v_gene: TRBV11-3; CDR3aa: CASSTGQGTKTQYF; CDR3nt: TGTGCCAGCAGCACCGGACAGGGAACGAAGACCCAGTACTTC
j_gene: TRBJ1-2; abundance: NA; d_gene: NA; v_gene: TRBV12-5; CDR3aa: CASGQRPGRGLGYTF; CDR3nt: TGTGCTAGTGGTCAACGCCCGGGACGGGGACTAGGCTACACCTTC
j_gene: TRBJ2-7; abundance: NA; d_gene: TRBD1; v_gene: TRBV29-1; CDR3aa: CSVEGPGQGVYEQYF; CDR3nt: TGCAGCGTTGAAGGCCCGGGACAGGGGGTGTACGAGCAGTACTTC
j_gene: TRBJ1-5; abundance: NA; d_gene: NA; v_gene: TRBV12-3/TRBV12-4; CDR3aa: CASSFGGNLHQPQHF; CDR3nt: TGTGCCAGCAGTTTTGGAGGGAATCTACATCAGCCCCAGCATTTT
j_gene: TRBJ2-7; abundance: NA; d_gene: TRBD2; v_gene: TRBV20-1; CDR3aa: CSASGGGDQEQYF; CDR3nt: TGCAGTGCTAGTGGCGGGGGGGATCAAGAGCAGTACTTC
j_gene: TRBJ1-1; abundance: NA; d_gene: NA; v_gene: TRBV12-5; CDR3aa: CASGLGWVTEAFF; CDR3nt: TGTGCTAGTGGTCTGGGGTGGGTGACTGAAGCTTTCTTT
j_gene: TRBJ2-7; abundance: few; d_gene: NA; v_gene: TRBV12-3/TRBV12-4; CDR3aa: CASSLGRRISSYEQYF; CDR3nt: TGTGCCAGCAGTTTGGGACGGAGAATAAGCTCCTACGAGCAGTACTTC
j_gene: TRBJ2-3; abundance: once; d_gene: TRBD2; v_gene: TRBV12-3/TRBV12-4; CDR3aa: CASSSRTSGGTDTQYF; CDR3nt: TGTGCCAGCAGTTCAAGGACTAGCGGGGGAACAGATACGCAGTATTTT
j_gene: TRBJ2-1; abundance: few; d_gene: TRBD2; v_gene: TRBV6-5; CDR3aa: CASSYNIAGGTEQFF; CDR3nt: TGTGCCAGCAGTTACAACATAGCGGGGGGAACCGAGCAGTTCTTC
j_gene: TRBJ1-5; abundance: once; d_gene: TRBD1; v_gene: TRBV7-2; CDR3aa: CASSDRQGLNQPQHF; CDR3nt: TGTGCCAGCAGCGACCGACAGGGACTGAATCAGCCCCAGCATTTT
j_gene: TRBJ2-3; abundance: few; d_gene: NA; v_gene: TRBV7-2; CDR3aa: CASSLSRTTSADTQYF; CDR3nt: TGTGCCAGCAGCTTAAGTAGAACAACCTCCGCAGATACGCAGTATTTT
j_gene: TRBJ2-1; abundance: NA; d_gene: NA; v_gene: TRBV7-7; CDR3aa: CASSSRAGQPWSEQFF; CDR3nt: TGTGCTAGCAGCTCCCGCGCGGGACAGCCCTGGTCTGAGCAGTTCTTC
j_gene: TRBJ2-3; abundance: NA; d_gene: TRBD2; v_gene: TRBV15; CDR3aa: CATSSWGGRGGLDTQYF; CDR3nt: TGTGCCACCAGCAGTTGGGGTGGGCGGGGGGGTTTAGATACGCAGTATTTT
j_gene: TRBJ1-6; abundance: few; d_gene: TRBD1; v_gene: TRBV27; CDR3aa: CASSLPGTGNNSPLHF; CDR3nt: TGTGCCAGCAGTTTACCCGGGACAGGGAACAATTCACCCCTCCACTTT
j_gene: TRBJ2-3; abundance: few; d_gene: TRBD1; v_gene: TRBV19; CDR3aa: CASSITPTGRDTQYF; CDR3nt: TGTGCCAGTAGTATAACACCGACAGGGCGGGATACGCAGTATTTT
j_gene: TRBJ1-5; abundance: NA; d_gene: TRBD1; v_gene: TRBV6-4; CDR3aa: CASRPGQRVGNQPQHF; CDR3nt: TGTGCCAGCAGACCGGGACAGAGGGTAGGAAATCAGCCCCAGCATTTT
j_gene: TRBJ2-7; abundance: NA; d_gene: TRBD2; v_gene: TRBV27; CDR3aa: CASRTSGVIYEQYF; CDR3nt: TGTGCCAGCCGAACTAGCGGGGTGATCTACGAGCAGTACTTC
j_gene: TRBJ1-1; abundance: NA; d_gene: NA; v_gene: TRBV5-1; CDR3aa: CASSLGPNFRGYGTEAFF; CDR3nt: TGCGCCAGCAGCTTGGGACCCAATTTCCGGGGGTATGGAACTGAAGCTTTCTTT
j_gene: TRBJ1-1; abundance: NA; d_gene: TRBD1; v_gene: TRBV7-9; CDR3aa: CASSLAGQGGTTEAFF; CDR3nt: TGTGCCAGCAGCTTAGCGGGACAGGGGGGGACTACTGAAGCTTTCTTT
j_gene: TRBJ1-1; abundance: few; d_gene: NA; v_gene: TRBV7-3; CDR3aa: CASSLTGGVGTEAFF; CDR3nt: TGTGCCAGCAGCTTAACCGGGGGGGTCGGCACTGAAGCTTTCTTT
j_gene: TRBJ2-1; abundance: NA; d_gene: TRBD1; v_gene: TRBV5-1; CDR3aa: CASSLVAGGENEQFF; CDR3nt: TGCGCCAGCAGCTTGGTAGCAGGGGGCGAGAATGAGCAGTTCTTC
j_gene: TRBJ2-5; abundance: few; d_gene: NA; v_gene: TRBV20-1; CDR3aa: CSASREQETQYF; CDR3nt: TGCAGTGCTAGTAGGGAGCAAGAGACCCAGTACTTC
j_gene: TRBJ1-2; abundance: NA; d_gene: NA; v_gene: TRBV24-1; CDR3aa: CATSDPTGGYTF; CDR3nt: TGTGCCACCAGTGATCCCACCGGCGGCTACACCTTC
j_gene: TRBJ2-1; abundance: few; d_gene: NA; v_gene: TRBV15; CDR3aa: CATSRDRVLSEQFF; CDR3nt: TGTGCCACCAGCAGAGACCGGGTGCTGTCTGAGCAGTTCTTC
j_gene: TRBJ1-5; abundance: few; d_gene: NA; v_gene: TRBV19; CDR3aa: CASSRGGQNQPQHF; CDR3nt: TGTGCCAGTAGTAGGGGGGGCCAGAATCAGCCCCAGCATTTT
j_gene: TRBJ1-6; abundance: NA; d_gene: TRBD1; v_gene: TRBV2; CDR3aa: CASRGQGHKTLHF; CDR3nt: TGTGCCAGCAGGGGACAGGGTCATAAAACCCTCCACTTT
j_gene: TRBJ1-4; abundance: few; d_gene: NA; v_gene: TRBV7-9; CDR3aa: CASSLYDRAHEKLFF; CDR3nt: TGTGCCAGCAGCTTGTATGATAGGGCCCATGAAAAACTGTTTTTT
j_gene: TRBJ1-6; abundance: NA; d_gene: NA; v_gene: TRBV12-3/TRBV12-4; CDR3aa: CASSLGRAQVSPLHF; CDR3nt: TGTGCCAGCAGTTTAGGCAGGGCCCAAGTGTCACCCCTCCACTTT
j_gene: TRBJ2-5; abundance: hyperexpanded; d_gene: TRBD2; v_gene: TRBV20-1; CDR3aa: CRVAGVGETQYF; CDR3nt: TGCAGAGTAGCGGGGGTAGGAGAGACCCAGTACTTC
j_gene: TRBJ1-6; abundance: NA; d_gene: NA; v_gene: TRBV6-5; CDR3aa: CASSYSIKGSSYNSPLHF; CDR3nt: TGTGCCAGCAGTTACTCGATAAAGGGGAGCTCCTATAATTCACCCCTCCACTTT
j_gene: TRBJ1-1; abundance: NA; d_gene: NA; v_gene: TRBV6-2/TRBV6-3; CDR3aa: CASSYLGITEAFF; CDR3nt: TGTGCCAGCAGTTACCTGGGGATCACTGAAGCTTTCTTT
j_gene: TRBJ1-5; abundance: medium-sized; d_gene: TRBD1; v_gene: TRBV20-1; CDR3aa: CSAGTAAPNQPQHF; CDR3nt: TGCAGTGCAGGGACAGCCGCCCCCAATCAGCCCCAGCATTTT
j_gene: TRBJ2-1; abundance: few; d_gene: NA; v_gene: TRBV7-9; CDR3aa: CASRLGPPEQSDNEQFF; CDR3nt: TGTGCCAGCAGGTTAGGCCCTCCAGAGCAGTCCGACAATGAGCAGTTCTTC
j_gene: TRBJ1-2; abundance: NA; d_gene: TRBD1; v_gene: TRBV4-1; CDR3aa: CASSPDRRGYTF; CDR3nt: TGCGCCAGCAGCCCGGACAGGAGAGGCTACACCTTC
j_gene: TRBJ1-1; abundance: large; d_gene: NA; v_gene: TRBV20-1; CDR3aa: CSAREAGSLPEAFF; CDR3nt: TGCAGTGCTAGAGAGGCAGGTTCTCTCCCTGAAGCTTTCTTT
j_gene: TRBJ1-1; abundance: few; d_gene: NA; v_gene: TRBV2; CDR3aa: CASSSTGNTEAFF; CDR3nt: TGTGCCAGCAGTTCCACAGGGAACACTGAAGCTTTCTTT
j_gene: TRBJ1-3; abundance: few; d_gene: NA; v_gene: TRBV15; CDR3aa: CATSNPGRSSGNTIYF; CDR3nt: TGTGCCACCAGCAACCCCGGGAGATCCTCTGGAAACACCATATATTTT
j_gene: TRBJ1-1; abundance: NA; d_gene: NA; v_gene: TRBV5-1; CDR3aa: CASSLWGGNTEAFF; CDR3nt: TGCGCCAGCAGCTTGTGGGGGGGAAACACTGAAGCTTTCTTT
j_gene: TRBJ2-1; abundance: NA; d_gene: NA; v_gene: TRBV20-1; CDR3aa: CSARGGGSGLTHIHNEQFF; CDR3nt: TGCAGTGCTAGAGGAGGCGGGTCAGGCCTGACCCATATACACAATGAGCAGTTCTTC
j_gene: TRBJ1-3; abundance: NA; d_gene: TRBD1; v_gene: TRBV6-1; CDR3aa: CASSAGGKSNTIYF; CDR3nt: TGTGCCAGCAGCGCAGGGGGTAAGAGCAACACCATATATTTT